Below are 27 T cell receptor beta chains sequenced from a single sample in a study of identical twins. TCRdb processed the 5' RACE reads anew with MiXCR; each CDR3 protein has one entry. Of approximately 350,000 distinct CDR3 sequences listed, about 12% were seen once; the top ten hold just over 7%. A further study also used this sample, focusing on yellow fever vaccine responses in identical twins.

Sequencing input: CD8+ T cells sorted from blood. The receptors stem from a woman between 18 and 29 years old in good health.

This clonotype has just a few counts. The chain combines TRBV7-2 with TRBJ2-1; possibly TRBD2 for D (6 bases). Germline V gene lookup returns CDR1 SGHTA and CDR2 FQGNSA. The CDR3 spans 13 residues. Trimming left V 1 base short and J 9 bases short, with 10 bases between. CDR3 bases: TGTGCCAGCAGCTTAGGGCTAGCGATTGAGCAGTTCTTC. Encoded protein: CASSLGLAIEQFF.

Only a few counts were recorded for this clonotype. The chain carries TRBV7-9 and TRBJ2-7; perhaps TRBD1 as D (6 bases). The CDR3 covers 15 residues. Per germline, CDR1 SEHNR and CDR2 FQNEAQ (reference sequence). Trimming stripped 7 bases from V and 1 base from J, with 17 bases between. The CDR3 spells CASTEEAGDSYEQYV. CDR3 in DNA: TGTGCCAGCACCGAGGAGGCAGGGGATTCCTACGAGCAGTACGTC.

The CDR3 loop is CASSPRDAQETQYF. The CDR3 coding sequence is TGTGCCAGCAGTCCCCGGGACGCACAAGAGACCCAGTACTTC. The chain recombines TRBV28 with TRBJ2-5; D tentatively reads TRBD1 or TRBD2 (5 bases each). Between the trimmed V and J ends, which lost 5 bases and 2 bases, there was a span of 12 bases. Germline V gene sequence: CDR1 MDHEN, CDR2 SYDVKM. This CDR3 spans 14 amino acids.

This chain links TRBV28 with TRBJ2-7; 7 nucleotides line up with TRBD2. V lost 6 bases and J lost 1; bases outside the gene matches: 6. This CDR3 contains 14 residues. CDR1 MDHEN and CDR2 SYDVKM come from the germline V gene. The CDR3 region is CASSGLGGSYEQYF. For the CDR3, the DNA is TGTGCCAGCAGCGGACTAGGTGGGTCCTACGAGCAGTACTTC.

The chain's CDR3 is CASTPQGLTEAFF. The CDR3 DNA sequence: TGTGCCAGCACCCCTCAGGGACTCACTGAAGCTTTCTTT. The rearrangement joins TRBV12-3 or TRBV12-4 to TRBJ1-1; a possible D gene is TRBD1 (5 bases). The CDR3 extends over 13 amino acids. V was clipped by 7 bases and J by 4 bases, with 13 bases between them.

This clonotype was detected many times. The rearrangement links TRBV29-1 to TRBJ2-2, with D maybe TRBD2 (6 bases). V shed 5 bases and J shed 0 bases, with 7 bases lying between them. Germline values: CDR1 SQVTM, CDR2 ANQGSEA. The CDR3 sequence is 13 residues long. The CDR3 DNA sequence: TGCAGCGTTCTAGCGACGAACACCGGGGAGCTGTTTTTT. Its protein product is CSVLATNTGELFF.

The rearrangement joins TRBV10-1 to TRBJ2-7; 10 nucleotides match TRBD2. The CDR3 runs 15 residues. Germline CDR1 reads WNHNN; CDR2 reads SYGVQD (reference sequence). The trim removed 6 bases at V and 4 bases at J, leaving 9 bases unmatched. CDR3 sequence: CASSGAGTSEYEQYF. The DNA for the CDR3 is TGCGCCAGCAGCGGAGCTGGGACTAGCGAGTACGAGCAGTACTTC.

There are a few counts of this clonotype. The chain carries TRBV24-1 and TRBJ1-1; D possibly corresponds to TRBD1 (6 bases). Trimming took 2 bases from V and 1 from J, leaving 10 bases between them. The CDR3 is 15 amino acids. Looked up from germline, CDR1 is KGHDR and CDR2 is SFDVKD. The CDR3 is CATSDSGTQNTEAFF. Written as DNA, the CDR3 is TGTGCCACCAGTGATTCCGGGACACAGAACACTGAAGCTTTCTTT.

The V call is TRBV20-1, the J call TRBJ2-3, with a possible D match to TRBD2 (7 bases). Germline V CDR1 and CDR2: DFQATT, SNEGSKA (reference sequence). This CDR3 has 18 residues. Trimming cost V 0 bases and J 3 bases, with 22 bases left between them. Here the CDR3 reads CSARDRGEGGGRTDTQYF. The CDR3 coding sequence is TGCAGTGCTAGAGACCGAGGCGAGGGAGGGGGGAGGACAGATACGCAGTATTTT.

The chain combines TRBV3-1 with TRBJ2-2; 11 nucleotides match TRBD2. This CDR3 has 21 residues. J gave up 4 bases and V 4 bases, and 20 bases lay outside the gene matches. From germline, CDR1 is LGHDT and CDR2 YNNKEL (reference sequence). CDR3 sequence (DNA): TGTGCCAGCAGCCTCCTCGTTAGGACCGGGACTAGCGGTCGGGGCACCGGGGAGCTGTTTTTT. Residues: CASSLLVRTGTSGRGTGELFF.

The V gene is TRBV10-3, the J gene TRBJ1-1; the D gene is possibly TRBD1 (6 bases). V gave up 4 bases and J gave up 1 base, with 22 bases separating them. Germline values: CDR1 ENHRY, CDR2 SYGVKD. The length of the CDR3 is 18 residues. The CDR3 DNA reads TGTGCCATCAGTGTAAAAGGGACACAAGACTACAGGAACACTGAAGCTTTCTTT. The encoded protein is CAISVKGTQDYRNTEAFF.

This chain connects TRBV9 to TRBJ2-1, with 11 bases identical to TRBD1. Germline lookup yields CDR1 SGDLS and CDR2 YYNGEE. The CDR3 spans 16 residues. Trimming took 4 bases from V and 7 from J; bases not matched to a gene: 10. CDR3: CASSIHRDRGFNEQFF. The CDR3 nucleotides are TGTGCCAGCAGCATTCACCGGGACAGGGGGTTTAATGAGCAGTTCTTC.

A few counts support this clonotype. V and J are TRBV7-9 and TRBJ2-7; D is ambiguous. CDR3 length: 13 residues. Germline V gene lookup returns CDR1 SEHNR and CDR2 FQNEAQ (reference sequence). The V and J ends lost 6 bases and 3 bases respectively, with 12 bases between them. The CDR3 region is CASSSQSDYEQYV. As DNA, the CDR3 is TGTGCCAGCAGTTCCCAGAGCGACTACGAGCAGTACGTC.

CDR3 coding DNA: TGTGCCAGCAGCTTCATAACCGCCGGGACTAGCGGGAGGGCCCTTAACGTTTACGAGCAGTACTTC. It yields the protein CASSFITAGTSGRALNVYEQYF. This chain links TRBV7-9 with TRBJ2-7, with 16 bases fitting TRBD2. The germline V gene has CDR1 SEHNR and CDR2 FQNEAQ (reference sequence). The CDR3 spans 22 residues. The trim removed 3 bases at V and 4 bases at J, leaving 21 bases unmatched. Variable domain in full (rest from reference TRBV7-9 and TRBJ2-7): DTGVSQNPRHKITKRGQNVTFRCDPISEHNRLYWYRQTLGQGPEFLTYFQNEAQLEKSRLLSDRFSAERPKGSFSTLEIQRTEQGDSAMYLCASSFITAGTSGRALNVYEQYFGPGTRLTVT.

J is TRBJ2-1 and V is TRBV24-1, with D perhaps given as TRBD1 or TRBD2 (7 bases each). The V and J ends lost 2 bases and 6 bases respectively, with 16 bases between them. The CDR3 consists of 16 residues. Germline-derived CDR1 and CDR2 are KGHDR and SFDVKD. Here the CDR3 reads CATSDSGGGPGNEQFF. The CDR3 bases are TGTGCCACCAGTGATTCAGGGGGAGGGCCGGGCAATGAGCAGTTCTTC.

V usage is TRBV28 and J usage is TRBJ2-7; no definite D call. Germline V gene sequence: CDR1 MDHEN, CDR2 SYDVKM. The V gene lost 5 bases and the J gene lost 2 bases, with 13 bases spanning the gap. The CDR3 loop spans 14 amino acids. The CDR3 region is CASSPRLLAYEQYF. In nucleotides, the CDR3 is TGTGCCAGCAGTCCCAGACTCCTGGCCTACGAGCAGTACTTC.

This clonotype has at least ten counts. The chain links TRBV20-1 to TRBJ2-7; 7 bases map to TRBD1. The CDR3 length is 14 residues. V shed 6 bases, J shed 0 bases, and the junction held 8 bases outside the gene matches. The germline V gene has CDR1 DFQATT and CDR2 SNEGSKA (reference sequence). CDR3 in DNA: TGCAGTGCCAAACCCAGGGACAGCTCCTACGAGCAGTACTTC. Translating it yields CSAKPRDSSYEQYF.

The V call is TRBV9, the J call TRBJ2-2; 8 bases fit TRBD1. The length of the CDR3 is 17 residues. CDR1 is SGDLS, CDR2 YYNGEE, per germline. Germline trimming cut 0 bases from V and 3 bases from J; bases unmatched to any gene: 7. The CDR3 region is CASSVVPGRGHTGELFF. As DNA, the CDR3 is TGTGCCAGCAGCGTAGTCCCAGGCAGGGGGCACACCGGGGAGCTGTTTTTT.

This clonotype was recorded many times. CDR3 amino acids: CASSLGGYETQYF. The CDR3, as DNA: TGTGCCAGCAGTTTAGGAGGGTACGAGACCCAGTACTTC. J is TRBJ2-5 and V is TRBV27; the D gene is possibly TRBD2 (6 bases). V lost 2 bases and J 5 bases, leaving 9 bases between the germline ends. This CDR3 region has 13 residues. The germline V gene encodes CDR1 MNHEY and CDR2 SMNVEV (reference sequence).

This chain uses TRBV3-1 with TRBJ1-1, with a possible D match to TRBD1 (5 bases). Germline V gene data show CDR1 as LGHDT and CDR2 as YNNKEL (reference sequence). The CDR3 is 17 residues long. Trimming stripped 1 base from V and 2 bases from J, with 17 bases between. The chain's CDR3 is CASSQARQGIVNTEAFF. The CDR3 bases are TGTGCCAGCAGCCAAGCCCGGCAGGGTATTGTAAACACTGAAGCTTTCTTT.

The V and J genes are TRBV24-1 and TRBJ2-3; a possible D gene is TRBD1 (6 bases). Germline CDR1 KGHDR, CDR2 SFDVKD. V dropped 4 bases and J dropped 0 bases, with 16 bases sitting between them. The CDR3 is 17 residues long. The CDR3 DNA reads as TGTGCCACCAGTGAGTATACACAGGGCCCGAGCACAGATACGCAGTATTTT. It encodes CATSEYTQGPSTDTQYF.

V is TRBV27 and J is TRBJ2-5; D remains unclear. Germline CDR1 MNHEY, CDR2 SMNVEV (reference sequence). This CDR3 region has 13 residues. Trimming pared 0 bases from V and 5 bases from J, leaving 7 bases between. The CDR3 DNA reads TGTGCCAGCAGTTTATCCCTTGGGGAGACCCAGTACTTC. It encodes CASSLSLGETQYF.

In its sample, this clonotype was seen a few times. CDR3 protein: CSARDLMAPSGANVLTF. The CDR3 bases are TGCAGTGCTAGAGATCTGATGGCACCCTCTGGGGCCAACGTCCTGACTTTC. This chain joins TRBV20-1 and TRBJ2-6; no reliable D call. V shed 0 bases and J shed 0 bases, with 12 bases lying between them. Per the germline V gene, CDR1 is DFQATT and CDR2 is SNEGSKA (reference sequence). This CDR3 spans 17 amino acids.

This clonotype was picked up a small number of times. The rearrangement joins TRBV7-8 to TRBJ2-1, with a possible D match to TRBD2 (7 bases). Trimming pared 5 bases from V and 4 bases from J, leaving 24 bases between. Germline-derived CDR1 and CDR2 are SGHVS and FQNEAQ. CDR3 size: 18 residues. CDR3 sequence reads: CASSRIGLGGEIYNEQFF. The CDR3 DNA follows: TGTGCCAGCAGCCGCATCGGACTAGGGGGGGAGATATACAATGAGCAGTTCTTC.

V is TRBV9 and J is TRBJ1-4; D gene ambiguous. V was shortened by 4 bases and J by 0 bases, with 13 bases between the two germline ends. CDR3 size: 16 residues. Germline CDR1 and CDR2: SGDLS and YYNGEE. CDR3: CASSPHVTATNEKLFF. CDR3 nucleotide sequence: TGTGCCAGCAGCCCCCACGTAACTGCAACTAATGAAAAACTGTTTTTT.

This clonotype came up many times. The genes are TRBV7-9 and TRBJ1-4; the D is unclear. The V gene lost 5 bases and the J gene lost 0 bases, with 13 bases spanning the gap. This CDR3 is 16 amino acids long. Germline CDR1 and CDR2: SEHNR and FQNEAQ (reference sequence). In nucleotides, the CDR3 is TGTGCCAGCAGCGGCCAACGGCAAGCAACTAATGAAAAACTGTTTTTT. Protein: CASSGQRQATNEKLFF.

The V and J genes are TRBV4-1 and TRBJ2-1, with 10 bases identical to TRBD1. The trim removed 5 bases at V and 10 bases at J, leaving 14 bases unmatched. Germline V gene data show CDR1 as MGHRA and CDR2 as YSYEKL. The CDR3 length is 16 residues. The CDR3 DNA reads TGCGCCAGCAGCGAGACCGGGACAGGGGCTCAAGGCGAGCAGTTCTTC. Translation: CASSETGTGAQGEQFF.